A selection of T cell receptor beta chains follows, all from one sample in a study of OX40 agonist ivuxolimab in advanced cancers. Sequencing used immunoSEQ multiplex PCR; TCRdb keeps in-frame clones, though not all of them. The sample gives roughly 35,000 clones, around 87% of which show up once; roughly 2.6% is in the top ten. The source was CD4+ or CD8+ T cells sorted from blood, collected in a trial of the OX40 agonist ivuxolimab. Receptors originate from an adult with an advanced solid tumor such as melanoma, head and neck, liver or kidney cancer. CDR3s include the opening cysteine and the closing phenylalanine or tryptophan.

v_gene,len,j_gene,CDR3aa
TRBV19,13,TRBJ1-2,CASNGRANYGYTF
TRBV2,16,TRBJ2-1,CASSELRDSSYNEQFF
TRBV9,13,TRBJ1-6,CASSVGEDSPLHF
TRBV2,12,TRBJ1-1,CASRVQNTEAFF
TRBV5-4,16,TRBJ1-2,CASSPGAGTKTNGYTF
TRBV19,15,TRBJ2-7,CASSVGTSVPYEQYF
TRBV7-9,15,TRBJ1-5,CASSLAGTENQPQHF
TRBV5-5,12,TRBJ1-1,CASREGTVRAFF
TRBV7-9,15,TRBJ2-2,CASTKQTIYSGELFF
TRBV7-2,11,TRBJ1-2,CASSPGPGYTF
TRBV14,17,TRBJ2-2,CASSQVSGTAYTGELFF
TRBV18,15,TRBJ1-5,CASSPTGTGNQPQHF
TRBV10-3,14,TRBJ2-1,CAISGTSVIHEQFF
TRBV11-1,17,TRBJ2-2,CASSPREGARNTGELFF
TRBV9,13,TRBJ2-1,CASSVADRDGQFF
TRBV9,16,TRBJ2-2,CASSVELRDGTGELFF
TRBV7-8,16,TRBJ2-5,CASSDGTALRGETQYF
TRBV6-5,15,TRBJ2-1,CASRQGQGGYNEQFF
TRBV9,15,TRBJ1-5,CASSPPGRANQPQHF
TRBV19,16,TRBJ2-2,CASSISGGRLDGELFF
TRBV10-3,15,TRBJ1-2,CAILLLNRGNYGYTF
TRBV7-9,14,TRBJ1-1,CASSLEGINSEAFF
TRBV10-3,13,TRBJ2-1,CAIRAPGGDEQFF
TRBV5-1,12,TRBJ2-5,CASRQDQETQYF
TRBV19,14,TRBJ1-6,CASRTGDGNSPLHF
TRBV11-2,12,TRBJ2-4,CASSFNNGVTSF
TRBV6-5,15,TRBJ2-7,CSTTGPGLSSYEQYF
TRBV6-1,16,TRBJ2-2,CASSVYRDANTGELFF
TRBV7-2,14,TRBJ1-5,CASSLVSPNQPQHF
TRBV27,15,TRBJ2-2,CASSFRTTNTGELFF
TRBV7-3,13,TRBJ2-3,CASSFSHADTQYF
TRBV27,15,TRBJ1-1,CASRILDRPNTEAFF
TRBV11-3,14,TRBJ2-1,CASSPTQAVNEQFF
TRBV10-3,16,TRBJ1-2,CAISGGDRSVVYGYTF
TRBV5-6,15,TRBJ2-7,CASSPGTPKAYEQYF
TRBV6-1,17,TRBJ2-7,CASSEEAWTGYSYEQYF
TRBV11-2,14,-,CASSTLAETYEQYF
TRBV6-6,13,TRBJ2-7,CASSYRRAYEQYF
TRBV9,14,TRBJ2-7,CASSVGSSSYEQYF
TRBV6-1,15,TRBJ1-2,CASIPGGRINYGYTF
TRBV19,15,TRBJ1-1,CASVAGGGIGAEAFF
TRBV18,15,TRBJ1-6,CASSTQGPSDSPLHF
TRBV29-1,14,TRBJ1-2,CSVERGQGNYGYTF
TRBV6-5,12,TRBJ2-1,CASSSPYNEQFF